One and the same sample provided the 17 T cell receptor beta chains below, sequenced in a study of identical twins. TCRdb analysed the 5' RACE reads with MiXCR anew, one entry per CDR3 protein. The data show about 490,000 distinct CDR3 sequences, over 12% seen once. This sample also belongs to another study, concerning yellow fever vaccine responses in identical twins.

Sequenced sample: CD4+ T cells sorted from blood. The receptors were sampled from a woman aged 18 to 35 in good health.

The J gene is TRBJ2-3, the V gene TRBV5-1; the D call may be TRBD1 or TRBD2 (6 bases each). Looked up from germline, CDR1 is SGHRS and CDR2 is YFSETQ. Trimming left V 0 bases short and J 2 bases short, with 10 bases between. The CDR3 runs 15 residues. CDR3 coding DNA: TGCGCCAGCAGCTTGGAGGGGGGCATCACAGATACGCAGTATTTT. Residues: CASSLEGGITDTQYF.

This clonotype was counted a few times. The chain is built from TRBV5-1 and TRBJ2-3, with D perhaps matching TRBD1 or TRBD2 (5 bases each). The V end was cut by 5 bases, the J end by 0 bases, with 10 bases between. The CDR3 covers 14 residues. The germline CDR1 and CDR2 sequences are SGHRS and YFSETQ. CDR3 residues: CASRTGTSTDTQYF. The CDR3 region has the DNA TGCGCCAGCAGGACCGGGACGAGCACAGATACGCAGTATTTT.

The chain recombines TRBV6-1 with TRBJ2-1; 13 positions match TRBD2. There are 15 residues in the CDR3. Germline-derived CDR1 and CDR2 are MNHNS and SASEGT. V lost 5 bases, J lost 9 bases, and 7 bases stayed unmatched. CDR3 in DNA: TGTGCCAGCAGTAAGGGACTAGCGGGACTTGGTGAGCAGTTCTTC. It is translated as CASSKGLAGLGEQFF.

This clonotype occurred a few times. The CDR3 nucleotides are TGTGCCAGCAGTCCCTTGGGGGCTAGCGGGAGCTACGAGCAGTACTTC. Translation gives CASSPLGASGSYEQYF. This chain connects TRBV28 to TRBJ2-7; the match to TRBD2 covers 10 bases. J lost 3 bases, V lost 5 bases, and 10 bases had no gene match. Germline CDR1 MDHEN, CDR2 SYDVKM. The CDR3 loop spans 16 amino acids.

This clonotype occurred a few times. V usage is TRBV24-1 and J usage is TRBJ2-1; 8 bases are a match to TRBD2. Trimming cost V 4 bases and J 1 base; bases outside gene matches: 8. In germline, CDR1 is KGHDR, CDR2 SFDVKD. This CDR3 has 17 residues. The CDR3 nucleotides read TGTGCCACCAGTGACCCAGCGGGAGTGGGATCCTACAATGAGCAGTTCTTC. This sequence encodes CATSDPAGVGSYNEQFF.

V usage is TRBV28 and J usage is TRBJ1-1, with D maybe TRBD1 (6 bases). The germline V and J ends were trimmed by 7 bases and 2 bases, with 8 bases remaining between them. The CDR3 contains 12 residues. CDR1 and CDR2 (germline): MDHEN, SYDVKM. The CDR3 nucleotides read TGTGCCAGCAAGGACAGAAACACTGAAGCTTTCTTT. This translates into CASKDRNTEAFF.

The chain employs TRBV20-1 and TRBJ2-3; 13 positions agree with TRBD2. The CDR3 consists of 17 residues. V shed 0 bases, J shed 6 bases, and the junction held 9 bases outside the gene matches. Germline V gene lookup returns CDR1 DFQATT and CDR2 SNEGSKA (reference sequence). CDR3 sequence: CSARDKLTSGGADTQYF. CDR3 nucleotide sequence: TGCAGTGCTAGAGATAAGCTAACTAGCGGGGGGGCGGATACGCAGTATTTT.

The sample holds a few counts of this clonotype. This chain links TRBV20-1 with TRBJ1-4; unclear D gene. With 4 bases removed from V and 4 bases from J, the gap between germline ends came to 10 bases. The CDR3 has 13 amino acids. Germline CDR1 is DFQATT and CDR2 is SNEGSKA (reference sequence). CDR3 in DNA: TGCAGTGCTACGGCACAAAATAATGAAAAACTGTTTTTT. This gives the protein CSATAQNNEKLFF.

The chain joins TRBV3-1 to TRBJ2-3; no firm D call. V lost 3 bases and J lost 8, with 6 bases in between. In germline, CDR1 is LGHDT, CDR2 YNNKEL (reference sequence). CDR3 length: 11 amino acids. The CDR3 region has the DNA TGTGCCAGCAGCCAGTGGATTACGCAGTATTTT. It yields the protein CASSQWITQYF.

This clonotype was seen at least ten times. The gene calls are TRBV3-1 and TRBJ2-7; D gene uncertain. This CDR3 region has 11 residues. Germline V gene sequence: CDR1 LGHDT, CDR2 YNNKEL (reference sequence). Between the trimmed V and J ends, which lost 4 bases and 3 bases, there was a span of 4 bases. DNA of the CDR3: TGTGCCAGCAGCCGCGACTACGAGCAGTACTTC. Translating it yields CASSRDYEQYF.

This clonotype was counted between two and nine times. The gene calls are TRBV10-3 and TRBJ1-1; D possibly corresponds to TRBD1 (5 bases). Trimming removed 0 bases at V and 1 base at J, with 12 bases between. The CDR3 has 16 amino acids. The germline V gene has CDR1 ENHRY and CDR2 SYGVKD. CDR3 sequence reads: CAISESGLGANTEAFF. Here the CDR3 DNA reads TGTGCCATCAGTGAGTCAGGGCTAGGGGCGAACACTGAAGCTTTCTTT.

The chain combines TRBV4-1 with TRBJ2-7; D possibly corresponds to TRBD1 (5 bases). The CDR3 spans 15 residues. The germline V gene has CDR1 MGHRA and CDR2 YSYEKL. V was trimmed by 5 bases and J by 2 bases, leaving 16 bases between them. The CDR3 is CASSSRVMTPYEQYV. The CDR3 DNA follows: TGCGCCAGCAGCAGCAGGGTTATGACACCCTACGAGCAGTACGTC.

This clonotype was seen only a few times. V and J are TRBV4-1 and TRBJ1-1, with 9 positions matching TRBD1. There are 16 residues in the CDR3. Germline values: CDR1 MGHRA, CDR2 YSYEKL. The ends lost 4 bases at V and 3 bases at J; junction bases unmatched: 9. This chain's CDR3 is CASSPPDRGWDTEAFF. CDR3 in DNA: TGCGCCAGCAGCCCCCCGGACAGGGGATGGGACACTGAAGCTTTCTTT.

The rearrangement uses TRBV3-1 and TRBJ2-1, with 10 bases identical to TRBD2. The ends lost 7 bases at V and 5 bases at J; junction bases unmatched: 11. This CDR3 comprises 16 residues. Germline CDR1 reads LGHDT; CDR2 reads YNNKEL (reference sequence). CDR3 DNA: TGTGCCAGCACCAGGACTAGCGGACCTAGGGACAATGAGCAGTTCTTC. Its protein is CASTRTSGPRDNEQFF.

This clonotype was detected once. The genes are TRBV11-2 and TRBJ2-7; 8 bases match TRBD2. V gave up 2 bases and J gave up 3 bases; unmatched junction bases: 3. The germline V gene encodes CDR1 SGHAT and CDR2 FQNNGV. This CDR3 comprises 14 residues. The CDR3 spells CASSLSGGNYEQYV. The CDR3 region has the DNA TGTGCCAGCAGCTTATCGGGGGGGAACTACGAGCAGTACGTC.

The genes are TRBV5-1 and TRBJ2-1; possible D gene TRBD2, 6 bases. The CDR3 runs to 13 residues. The V end lost 5 bases, the J end lost 2 bases, and 8 bases lay between the germline ends. CDR1 is SGHRS and CDR2 is YFSETQ in the germline V gene. The CDR3 nucleotides read TGCGCCAGCAGTTGGGGGGCCTACAATGAGCAGTTCTTC. It is translated as CASSWGAYNEQFF.

In its sample, this clonotype was seen a few times. The chain employs TRBV10-2 and TRBJ2-5; D gene unclear. V lost 4 bases and J lost 4, with 4 bases in between. Germline V lookup: CDR1 WSHSY, CDR2 SAAADI. The CDR3 length is 11 residues. CDR3 amino acids: CASSALETQYF. CDR3 sequence (DNA): TGCGCCAGCAGTGCTCTAGAGACCCAGTACTTC.